One and the same sample provided the 5 T cell receptor beta chains below, sequenced in a study of pediatric ulcerative colitis. Profiled with immunoSEQ multiplex PCR; TCRdb holds only in-frame clones, not every one. This table has tens of thousands of clones, around 87% appearing once. Sequences were obtained from blood. Source of these receptors: a boy aged 5-17 years who was a control in a study of pediatric ulcerative colitis.

The chain joins TRBV12-1 to TRBJ2-2; the table's D call, TRBD2, was not checked against the DNA. TRBV12-1 is recorded as a pseudogene. The CDR3 covers 18 residues. DNA for the CDR3: TGTGCCAGCAGCTGGCAGCCGACTAGCGGGGGTGACACCGGGGAGCTGTTTTTT. Protein: CASSWQPTSGGDTGELFF.

In its sample, this clone was seen once. This chain joins TRBV6-1 and TRBJ2-7; no definite D call. The germline V gene encodes CDR1 MNHNS and CDR2 SASEGT. Trimming took off 7 bases at V and 0 bases at J, with 13 bases between the two ends. The CDR3 consists of 14 residues. As DNA, the CDR3 is TGTGCCAGCAACAAGTTGGGTGGCTCCTACGAGCAGTACTTC. Translating it yields CASNKLGGSYEQYF.

The gene calls are TRBV25-1 and TRBJ1-1; maybe TRBD1 (5 bases). Germline values: CDR1 MGHDK, CDR2 SYGVNS. The V end was cut by 9 bases, the J end by 5 bases, with 10 bases between. This CDR3 has 11 residues. The CDR3 DNA sequence: TGTGCCAGAAGATACAGGACTGAAGCTTTCTTT. It codes for CARRYRTEAFF.

This sequence joins TRBV7-6 and TRBJ2-7, with 15 bases aligning to TRBD2. The CDR3 loop spans 19 amino acids. V was clipped by 4 bases and J by 3 bases; unmatched bases: 13. Germline CDR1 and CDR2: SGHVS and FNYEAQ. CDR3 sequence (DNA): TGTGCCAGCAGCTCCTCCTTAGGACTAGCGGGAGGGCCCTACTACGAGCAGTACTTC. It yields the protein CASSSSLGLAGGPYYEQYF.

The chain combines TRBV19 with TRBJ1-5, with D hard to call. Germline-derived CDR1 and CDR2 are LNHDA and SQIVND (reference sequence). The CDR3 runs 15 residues. Trimming removed 3 bases at V and 3 bases at J, with 12 bases between. The CDR3 sequence is CASSIIGQSNQPQHF. The DNA for the CDR3 is TGTGCCAGTAGTATTATCGGGCAGTCCAATCAGCCCCAGCATTTT. The variable domain in full, completed from reference TRBV19 and TRBJ1-5, reads DGGITQSPKYLFRKEGQNVTLSCEQNLNHDAMYWYRQDPGQGLRLIYYSQIVNDFQKGDIAEGYSVSREKKESFPLTVTSAQKNPTAFYLCASSIIGQSNQPQHFGDGTRLSIL.